Listed below are T cell receptor beta chains from one sample, sequenced in a study of PD-1 blockade in classical Hodgkin lymphoma. Only in-frame clones appear in the TCRdb table, and some are missing; sequencing was by immunoSEQ multiplex PCR. This table has around 41,000 clones, about 79% appearing once. Sequences were derived from peripheral blood mononuclear cells (PBMCs), sampled at baseline. The receptors derive from a human donor with classical Hodgkin lymphoma. CDR3s include the opening cysteine and the closing phenylalanine or tryptophan. D genes are given only for firm matches. Size values are once, few and many counts, or a class for expanded clones, and some rows have none.

NA	NA	TRBV5-4	TRBJ2-3	CASSSDPGTDTQYF	TGTGCCAGCAGCTCCGACCCTGGCACAGATACGCAGTATTTT
NA	TRBD1	TRBV7-9	TRBJ2-2	CASSRTGTGVFGTGELFF	TGTGCCAGCAGTCGGACCGGGACAGGTGTTTTCGGGACCGGGGAGCTGTTTTTT
NA	NA	TRBV6-5	TRBJ2-6	CASSYRESGANVLTF	TGTGCCAGCAGTTACCGGGAATCTGGGGCCAACGTCCTGACTTTC
NA	NA	TRBV18	TRBJ2-2	CASSPLKNPPALTGELFF	TGTGCCAGCTCACCACTGAAGAACCCTCCCGCTCTCACCGGGGAGCTGTTTTTT
NA	NA	TRBV4-1	TRBJ2-7	CASSQDPLTSGTLGEQYF	TGCGCCAGCAGCCAAGACCCCCTCACCTCGGGGACACTGGGCGAGCAGTACTTC
NA	NA	TRBV9	TRBJ2-6	CASSVRATGANVLTF	TGTGCCAGCAGCGTCAGGGCGACTGGGGCCAACGTCCTGACTTTC
few	TRBD2	TRBV19	TRBJ2-2	CASRGRGVTGELFF	TGTGCCTCCCGAGGGCGGGGGGTCACCGGGGAGCTGTTTTTT
NA	NA	TRBV6-5	TRBJ2-7	CASSYSTPWTSRQYF	TGTGCCAGCAGTTACTCGACGCCCTGGACGTCGAGGCAGTACTTC
NA	NA	TRBV5-6	TRBJ2-7	CASSLVGRAYEQYF	TGTGCCAGCAGCTTGGTCGGCAGGGCCTACGAGCAGTACTTC
NA	NA	TRBV28	TRBJ1-5	CASSFPPYQPQHF	TGTGCCAGCAGTTTCCCTCCGTATCAGCCCCAGCATTTT
NA	NA	TRBV7-9	TRBJ1-6	CASSPTAWGNSPLHF	TGTGCCAGCAGCCCGACAGCCTGGGGGAATTCACCCCTCCACTTT
NA	NA	TRBV6-1	TRBJ2-3	CASSEIRRTTSTDTQYF	TGTGCCAGCAGTGAAATTAGGAGGACCACTAGCACAGATACGCAGTATTTT
NA	NA	TRBV19	TRBJ2-7	CASSEWGNYEQYF	TGTGCCAGTAGTGAATGGGGGAACTACGAGCAGTACTTC
few	NA	TRBV7-3	TRBJ2-3	CASSLTSADTQYF	TGTGCCAGCAGCTTAACTAGCGCAGATACGCAGTATTTT
NA	NA	TRBV10-3	TRBJ2-7	CAIRTGTFYEQYF	TGTGCCATCAGGACCGGGACTTTCTACGAGCAGTACTTC
NA	NA	TRBV19	TRBJ1-5	CASTTRGSPFNQPQHF	TGTGCCAGTACCACGAGAGGCAGCCCCTTCAATCAGCCCCAGCATTTT
NA	TRBD1	TRBV19	TRBJ2-7	CASSWGQPYEQYF	TGTGCCAGTAGCTGGGGACAGCCCTACGAGCAGTACTTC
NA	TRBD1	TRBV4-3	TRBJ2-6	CASSQGTGASGANVLTF	TGCGCCAGCAGCCAAGGGACAGGAGCCTCTGGGGCCAACGTCCTGACTTTC
NA	TRBD1	TRBV28	TRBJ2-7	CASSFLGQDSYEQYF	TGTGCCAGCAGTTTCTTGGGACAGGACTCCTACGAGCAGTACTTC
NA	NA	TRBV6-5	TRBJ1-4	CASKGGQGEKLFF	TGTGCCAGCAAGGGAGGACAAGGGGAAAAACTGTTTTTT
NA	NA	TRBV11-2	TRBJ2-2	CASSLDIYTGELFF	TGTGCCAGCAGCTTAGATATATACACCGGGGAGCTGTTTTTT
NA	NA	TRBV27	TRBJ2-7	CASSLEGSDEQYF	TGTGCCAGCAGTTTAGAGGGAAGTGACGAGCAGTACTTC
NA	NA	TRBV7-9	TRBJ2-7	CASSTQLAYEQYF	TGTGCCAGCAGCACCCAGTTGGCCTACGAGCAGTACTTC
NA	NA	TRBV29-1	TRBJ1-4	CSVRSGNEKLFF	TGCAGCGTTAGGTCAGGAAATGAAAAACTGTTTTTT
NA	NA	TRBV5-4	TRBJ2-1	CASSWPQADNEQFF	TGTGCCAGCAGCTGGCCCCAGGCGGACAATGAGCAGTTCTTC
NA	NA	TRBV6-6	TRBJ1-2	CASSYKVGGYTF	TGTGCCAGCAGTTATAAGGTGGGGGGCTACACCTTC
NA	NA	TRBV11-2	TRBJ2-7	CASSAVGSRYEQYF	TGTGCCAGCAGTGCAGTGGGATCCCGCTACGAGCAGTACTTC
NA	TRBD1	TRBV29-1	TRBJ1-2	CSAGTGRRSGYTF	TGCAGCGCAGGGACAGGGCGAAGAAGCGGCTACACCTTC
NA	TRBD2	TRBV27	TRBJ2-1	CASSTSGLAGVAQFF	TGTGCCAGCAGTACCAGCGGACTAGCGGGAGTGGCGCAGTTCTTC
NA	TRBD1	TRBV11-2	TRBJ2-7	CASSIGTGGFRYEQYF	TGTGCCAGCAGCATCGGGACAGGGGGTTTCCGTTACGAGCAGTACTTC
NA	NA	TRBV12-5	TRBJ2-3	CASVGTPATDTQYF	TGTGCTAGTGTGGGGACCCCGGCCACAGATACGCAGTATTTT
NA	NA	TRBV6-5	TRBJ2-2	CASSYSAFSGELFF	TGTGCCAGCAGTTACTCGGCGTTCTCCGGGGAGCTGTTTTTT
few	NA	TRBV7-9	TRBJ2-7	CASSLGTVFGYEQYF	TGTGCCAGCAGCTTAGGTACAGTCTTTGGCTACGAGCAGTACTTC
NA	NA	TRBV4-2	TRBJ2-3	CASSLQHPDTQYF	TGTGCCAGCAGCCTCCAGCATCCGGATACGCAGTATTTT
few	TRBD1	TRBV2	TRBJ1-5	CASSSTGEGQPQHF	TGTGCCAGCAGCTCCACAGGGGAAGGCCAGCCCCAGCATTTT
NA	NA	TRBV28	TRBJ1-4	CASSLPRPGGWGELFF	TGTGCCAGCAGTTTACCCCGTCCTGGAGGGTGGGGCGAACTGTTTTTT
NA	NA	TRBV28	TRBJ1-2	CASSFLDRSFYGYTF	TGTGCCAGCAGTTTTCTCGACAGATCTTTCTATGGCTACACCTTC
NA	NA	TRBV2	TRBJ1-3	CASSEEGRGNTIYF	TGTGCCAGCAGTGAAGAGGGACGCGGAAACACCATATATTTT
NA	NA	TRBV6-5	TRBJ1-2	CASSYRQDANYGYTF	TGTGCCAGCAGTTACAGACAGGATGCTAACTATGGCTACACCTTC
NA	NA	TRBV15	TRBJ1-1	CATRGKGRNTEAFF	TGTGCCACCCGGGGGAAAGGAAGGAACACTGAAGCTTTCTTT
NA	TRBD2	TRBV6-6	TRBJ2-3	CASSWGGGGTDTQYF	TGTGCCAGCAGTTGGGGGGGAGGAGGCACAGATACGCAGTATTTT
NA	NA	TRBV29-1	TRBJ1-1	CSAISGGRFNEAFF	TGCAGCGCCATAAGCGGGGGGCGTTTTAATGAAGCTTTCTTT
NA	NA	TRBV4-3	TRBJ2-7	CASSPNGGRPYEQYF	TGCGCCAGCAGCCCGAACGGGGGGCGCCCCTACGAGCAGTACTTC
few	NA	TRBV19	TRBJ1-5	CASSRAGTASNQPQHF	TGTGCCAGTAGTAGGGCCGGGACTGCTAGCAATCAGCCCCAGCATTTT
NA	TRBD1	TRBV7-3	TRBJ2-3	CASSWTGVSGTDTQYF	TGTGCCAGCAGCTGGACAGGCGTTTCTGGCACAGATACGCAGTATTTT
NA	TRBD2	TRBV7-9	TRBJ2-3	CASSSVSGVTDTQYF	TGTGCCAGCAGCTCAGTGAGCGGGGTCACAGATACGCAGTATTTT
NA	NA	TRBV28	TRBJ2-2	CASSPSLGPTGELFF	TGTGCCAGCAGTCCGTCTTTGGGGCCCACCGGGGAGCTGTTTTTT
NA	TRBD1	TRBV28	TRBJ2-7	CASSLLGTGGFYEQYF	TGTGCCAGCAGTTTACTTGGGACAGGGGGTTTCTACGAGCAGTACTTC
NA	NA	TRBV18	TRBJ2-4	CASSPPTGERNIQYF	TGTGCCAGCTCACCACCGACGGGAGAGAGAAACATTCAGTACTTC
NA	TRBD2	TRBV28	TRBJ2-1	CASSQAGGPNEQFF	TGTGCCAGCAGCCAAGCGGGAGGGCCGAATGAGCAGTTCTTC
NA	NA	TRBV28	TRBJ1-3	CASSSLYGGTSGNTIYF	TGTGCCAGCAGTTCCCTTTACGGGGGGACCTCTGGAAACACCATATATTTT
NA	NA	TRBV10-3	TRBJ1-2	CAISQQGADGYTF	TGTGCCATCAGTCAACAGGGAGCTGATGGCTACACCTTC
NA	NA	TRBV2	TRBJ2-6	CASAADSGANVLTF	TGTGCCAGCGCGGCAGACTCTGGGGCCAACGTCCTGACTTTC